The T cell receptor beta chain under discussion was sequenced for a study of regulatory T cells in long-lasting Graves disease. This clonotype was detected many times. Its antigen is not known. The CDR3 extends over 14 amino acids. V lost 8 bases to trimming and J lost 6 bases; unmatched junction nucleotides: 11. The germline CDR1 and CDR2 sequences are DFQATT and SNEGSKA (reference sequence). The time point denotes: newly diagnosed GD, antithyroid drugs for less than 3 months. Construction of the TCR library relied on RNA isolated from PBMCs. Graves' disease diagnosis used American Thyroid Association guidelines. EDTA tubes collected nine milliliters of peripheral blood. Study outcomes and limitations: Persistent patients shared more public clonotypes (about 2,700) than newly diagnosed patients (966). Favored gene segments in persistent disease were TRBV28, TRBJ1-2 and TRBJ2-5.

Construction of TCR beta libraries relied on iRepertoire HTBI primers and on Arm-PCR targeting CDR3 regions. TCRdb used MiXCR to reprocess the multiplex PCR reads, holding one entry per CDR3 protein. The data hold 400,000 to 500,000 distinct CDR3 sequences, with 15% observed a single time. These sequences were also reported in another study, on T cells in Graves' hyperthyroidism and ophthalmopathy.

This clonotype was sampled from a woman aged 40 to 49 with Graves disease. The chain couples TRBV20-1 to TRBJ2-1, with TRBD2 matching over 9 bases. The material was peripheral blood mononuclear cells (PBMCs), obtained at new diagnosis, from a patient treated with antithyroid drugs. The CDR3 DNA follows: TGCAGTTCCGAAGACGGACTAGCGATCAATGAGCAGTTCTTC. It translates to CSSEDGLAINEQFF.